Listed below are T cell receptor beta chains from one sample, sequenced in a study of PD-L1 blockade in urothelial cancer. Some clones are missing from TCRdb's copy, which holds only in-frame ones; the method was immunoSEQ multiplex PCR. The sample yields 100,000 to 150,000 clones, roughly 83% seen once. This sample comprised PBMCs, obtained around atezolizumab (anti-PD-L1) treatment. Receptors were obtained from a man over 45 with urothelial cancer. The CDR3 runs from the conserved cysteine through the conserved F or W. A D gene is named only where the DNA matches it firmly. Rows may omit the clone size; those that give it use once, few, many or a size class.

d_call	clone_size	v_call	j_call	cdr3_nt	cdr3_aa
TRBD2	NA	TRBV7-9	TRBJ2-7	TGTGCCAGCAGCTTTGGCGGGAGTACCTACGAGCAGTACTTC	CASSFGGSTYEQYF
NA	NA	TRBV7-2	TRBJ2-1	TGTGCCAGCCGGAGTCAATCCAATGAGCAGTTCTTC	CASRSQSNEQFF
NA	NA	TRBV6-1	TRBJ1-4	TGTGCCAGCAGTGAAGCGTCGGGGACTAATGAAAAACTGTTTTTT	CASSEASGTNEKLFF
NA	NA	TRBV7-8	TRBJ2-7	TGTGCCAGCAGCTTAGGGGGGCAGGGGTTCGACGAGCAGTACTTC	CASSLGGQGFDEQYF
TRBD2	NA	TRBV28	TRBJ2-5	TGTGCCAGCACCCAGGGACTAGCGAAACAAGAGACCCAGTACTTC	CASTQGLAKQETQYF
NA	NA	TRBV18	TRBJ2-5	TGTGCCAGCTCACCACTTCCGGTACAAGAGACCCAGTACTTC	CASSPLPVQETQYF
NA	NA	TRBV25-1	TRBJ1-1	TGTGCCAGCAGTCCAACAGGGCCCACTGAAGCTTTCTTT	CASSPTGPTEAFF
NA	NA	TRBV27	TRBJ2-7	TGTGCCAGCAGAGAACACAGTTTCTTCTACGAGCAGTACTTC	CASREHSFFYEQYF
NA	NA	TRBV9	TRBJ2-5	TGTGCCAGCAGCCCGCGGGTTGTCACCCAAGAGACCCAGTACTTC	CASSPRVVTQETQYF
NA	NA	TRBV5-1	TRBJ1-2	TGCGCCAGCAGCCTCGGTGGGCGTTCCTATGGCTACACCTTC	CASSLGGRSYGYTF
TRBD1	NA	TRBV7-2	TRBJ1-5	TGTGCCAGCAGCCTCGGGACAGACAATCAGCCCCAGCATTTT	CASSLGTDNQPQHF
NA	NA	TRBV19	TRBJ1-2	TGTGCCAGTAGTATGTGGGCAGGCGGGGGCTACACCTTC	CASSMWAGGGYTF
NA	NA	TRBV1	TRBJ2-2	TGCACCAGCAGCCAAGGAGGGATAGGGACCGGGGAGCTGTTTTTT	CTSSQGGIGTGELFF
TRBD1	NA	TRBV15	TRBJ1-2	TGTGCCACCAGATCTCGACAGGGAAGAGACTATGGCTACACCTTC	CATRSRQGRDYGYTF
TRBD2	NA	TRBV29-1	TRBJ2-2	TGCAGCGTTGTGGGGGTCTCGGGGGGCACCGGGGAGCTGTTTTTT	CSVVGVSGGTGELFF
TRBD1	NA	TRBV2	TRBJ1-1	TGTGCCAGCAGGGACAGGGTCAGCGTCGGTAGTGAAGCTTTCTTT	CASRDRVSVGSEAFF
NA	few	TRBV5-8	TRBJ2-7	TGTGCCACCCGGACTGCGTTCGGCGAGCAGTACTTC	CATRTAFGEQYF
NA	NA	TRBV6-5	TRBJ2-5	TGTGCCAGCAGTTACTCTGGGCGGGGGACCCAGTACTTC	CASSYSGRGTQYF
TRBD1	NA	TRBV7-9	TRBJ2-1	TGTGCCAGCAGCCCCAGAGGGGCCCGGGACAGGGTTCAGTTCTTC	CASSPRGARDRVQFF
TRBD1	NA	TRBV11-3	TRBJ2-1	TGTGCCAGCAGCCGGCGACAGGGGCCCTACTACAATGAGCAGTTCTTC	CASSRRQGPYYNEQFF
NA	NA	TRBV7-9	TRBJ2-1	TGTGCCAGCAGCTTAAGGGGGAGGGCCCTCGAGCTGGATGAGCAGTTCTTC	CASSLRGRALELDEQFF
TRBD1	once	TRBV7-9	TRBJ2-1	TGTGCCAGCAGCGCACGGACAGGGGGTTCCTACAATGAGCAGTTCTTC	CASSARTGGSYNEQFF
TRBD2	NA	TRBV27	TRBJ2-1	TGTGCCAGCAGTTTATTAGGAGCGGGAGGCTACAATGAGCAGTTCTTC	CASSLLGAGGYNEQFF
NA	NA	TRBV5-1	TRBJ1-1	TGCGCCAGCAGCTTGGCCGGGCAGGGTGGCACTGAAGCTTTCTTT	CASSLAGQGGTEAFF
NA	NA	TRBV5-1	TRBJ2-1	TGCGCCAGCAGCTTGGTTCTAGGAGGCGGCAATGAGCAGTTCTTC	CASSLVLGGGNEQFF
NA	NA	TRBV6-1	TRBJ1-1	TGTGCCAGCAAGGGGACTGAAGCTTTCTTT	CASKGTEAFF
NA	few	TRBV6-5	TRBJ1-5	TGTGCCAGCAGGAGAGACAGAAATGGCAATCAGCCCCAGCATTTT	CASRRDRNGNQPQHF
TRBD1	NA	TRBV11-2	TRBJ2-3	TGTGCCAGCAGCTCGGACAGGATGGGCACAGATACGCAGTATTTT	CASSSDRMGTDTQYF
NA	medium-sized	TRBV28	TRBJ1-2	TGTGCCAGCAGTTTCTTGGGGGGCTATGGCTACACCTTC	CASSFLGGYGYTF
NA	NA	TRBV28	TRBJ1-1	TGTGCCAGCAGTTTTCTTTTGGAAGCTTTCTTT	CASSFLLEAFF
TRBD2	NA	TRBV5-1	TRBJ2-1	TGCGCCAGCAGCCGCGGGACTAGCGGATACAATGAGCAGTTCTTC	CASSRGTSGYNEQFF
NA	NA	TRBV19	TRBJ2-1	TGTGCCAGTAGTACTCAGGGGTGGCCCTACAATGAGCAGTTCTTC	CASSTQGWPYNEQFF
TRBD2	NA	TRBV19	TRBJ2-5	TGTGCCAGTAGTTTGGGGGGAGGGCGGCGAGAGACCCAGTACTTC	CASSLGGGRRETQYF
TRBD2	NA	TRBV25-1	TRBJ2-7	TGTGCCAGCACCCCAACACTAGCGGGAGGCTACGAGCAGTACTTC	CASTPTLAGGYEQYF
NA	NA	TRBV7-9	TRBJ1-5	TGTGCCAGCAGCCAAGATCCCCAAGGAGGAAATCAGCCCCAGCATTTT	CASSQDPQGGNQPQHF
NA	NA	TRBV18	TRBJ2-2	TGTGCCAGCTCACCACCAGGGACAAGGGCCACCGGGGAGCTGTTTTTT	CASSPPGTRATGELFF
TRBD1	NA	TRBV30	TRBJ1-5	TGTGCCTGGGGTACAGGGGGCCTCAATCAGCCCCAGCATTTT	CAWGTGGLNQPQHF
TRBD2	NA	TRBV11-2	TRBJ2-7	TGTGCCAGCAGCTTAGGAGCGGGAGCTGGAGGCGAGCAGTACTTC	CASSLGAGAGGEQYF
NA	few	TRBV7-9	TRBJ1-3	TGTGCCAGCGGTCGGGACACCGGATCCACCATATATTTT	CASGRDTGSTIYF
NA	once	TRBV28	TRBJ2-1	TGTGCCAGCAGTTTATGGACTTCTAGCTCCTACAATGAGCAGTTCTTC	CASSLWTSSSYNEQFF
NA	NA	TRBV28	TRBJ1-1	TGTGCCAGCAGTTTAGGAGTCAGGGAAAAAGCTTTCTTT	CASSLGVREKAFF
TRBD2	NA	TRBV7-8	TRBJ2-7	TGTGCCAGCAGCCACGTATCGGCTAGCGGGAGGGCCTACGAGCAGTACTTC	CASSHVSASGRAYEQYF
TRBD2	NA	TRBV5-4	TRBJ2-7	TGTGCCAGCAGCTTCGCAACGGGACTAGCTGAGCAGTACTTC	CASSFATGLAEQYF
NA	medium-sized	TRBV5-1	TRBJ1-3	TGCGCCAGCAGCTTGGAGGACAGCCTGTCCACCATATATTTT	CASSLEDSLSTIYF
NA	NA	TRBV10-3	TRBJ2-7	TGTGCCATCAGTGAGTCGTCATCGGGGATCCTTTCCTACGAGCAGTACTTC	CAISESSSGILSYEQYF
TRBD2	NA	TRBV7-2	TRBJ2-1	TGTGCCAGCAGCTCGGGGACTACGAATGAGCAGTTCTTC	CASSSGTTNEQFF
TRBD1	NA	TRBV5-6	TRBJ1-1	TGTGCCAGCACCACCGGGACAGGGATCACTGAAGCTTTCTTT	CASTTGTGITEAFF
TRBD2	NA	TRBV7-3	TRBJ2-1	TGTGCCAGCAGCTTGGGGCGGGAGGCTGAGCAGTTCTTC	CASSLGREAEQFF
TRBD2	NA	TRBV11-2	TRBJ2-1	TGTGCCAGCAGCTTAGTAACTAGCGGGCCCCTCTATGAGCAGTTCTTC	CASSLVTSGPLYEQFF
NA	NA	TRBV19	TRBJ2-1	TGTGCCAGTACCTCTGACAGCTCCTACAATGAGCAGTTCTTC	CASTSDSSYNEQFF
TRBD2	NA	TRBV27	TRBJ2-1	TGTGCCAGCAAGCGGGGCGGGAGTGTCTATGAGCAGTTCTTC	CASKRGGSVYEQFF